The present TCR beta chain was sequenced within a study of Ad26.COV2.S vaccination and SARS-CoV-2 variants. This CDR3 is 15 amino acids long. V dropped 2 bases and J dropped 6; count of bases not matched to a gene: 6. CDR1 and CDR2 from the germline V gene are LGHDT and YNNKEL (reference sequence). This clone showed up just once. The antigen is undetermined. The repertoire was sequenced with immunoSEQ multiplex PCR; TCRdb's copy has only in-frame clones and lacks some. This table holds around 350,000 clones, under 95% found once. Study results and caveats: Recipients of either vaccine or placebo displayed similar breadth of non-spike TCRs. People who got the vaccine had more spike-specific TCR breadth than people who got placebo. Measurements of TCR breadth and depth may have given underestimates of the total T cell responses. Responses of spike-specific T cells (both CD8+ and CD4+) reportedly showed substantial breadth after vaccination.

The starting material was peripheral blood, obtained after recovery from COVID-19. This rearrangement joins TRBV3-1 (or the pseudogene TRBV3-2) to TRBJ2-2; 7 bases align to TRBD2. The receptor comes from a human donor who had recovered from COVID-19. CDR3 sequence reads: CASSQTRGKSGELFF. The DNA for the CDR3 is TGTGCCAGCAGCCAAACGCGGGGGAAGTCCGGGGAGCTGTTTTTT.